A selection of T cell receptor beta chains follows, all from one sample in a study of cytomegalovirus exposure and HLA in healthy donors. Sequencing used immunoSEQ multiplex PCR; TCRdb keeps in-frame clones, though not all of them. Among some 200,000 clones, around 74% were seen once, and the ten largest hold over 1.5%. The source material was PBMCs. The receptor source for this set is a girl aged 10 to 17 in good health and CMV-seropositive. CDR3s include the opening cysteine and the closing phenylalanine or tryptophan. Fields, in order: V gene, D gene, clone size, J gene, CDR3 protein, CDR3 DNA. A D gene is named only where the DNA matches it firmly. Some rows mark clone size as missing; the rest say once, few, many or name a class of expanded clone.

V: TRBV6-1
D: .
size: .
J: TRBJ1-4
CDR3: CASSLQGGPNEKLFF
DNA: TGTGCCAGCAGCCTACAGGGTGGTCCTAATGAAAAACTGTTTTTT

V: TRBV7-2
D: .
size: .
J: TRBJ1-1
CDR3: CASSSTPNTEAFF
DNA: TGTGCCAGCAGCTCCACACCTAACACTGAAGCTTTCTTT

V: TRBV27
D: .
size: .
J: TRBJ2-5
CDR3: CASSWNRATSETQYF
DNA: TGTGCCAGCAGTTGGAACAGGGCCACGTCAGAGACCCAGTACTTC

V: TRBV11-2
D: TRBD1
size: .
J: TRBJ1-5
CDR3: CASSPHRGNQPQHF
DNA: TGTGCCAGCAGCCCCCACAGGGGTAATCAGCCCCAGCATTTT

V: TRBV5-6
D: .
size: .
J: TRBJ1-5
CDR3: CASSLSGSSQANQPQHF
DNA: TGTGCCAGCAGCCTATCAGGTTCGTCACAGGCCAATCAGCCCCAGCATTTT

V: TRBV5-1
D: TRBD1
size: .
J: TRBJ2-5
CDR3: CASSPKQGAETQYF
DNA: TGCGCCAGCAGCCCGAAACAGGGGGCGGAGACCCAGTACTTC

V: TRBV5-8
D: .
size: once
J: TRBJ1-5
CDR3: CASSLDSYSNQPQHF
DNA: TGTGCCAGCAGCTTGGACAGCTATAGCAATCAGCCCCAGCATTTT

V: TRBV6-6
D: .
size: .
J: TRBJ2-7
CDR3: CASSYSRLINSYEQYF
DNA: TGTGCCAGCAGTTACTCGAGGCTAATAAACTCCTACGAGCAGTACTTC

V: TRBV7-2
D: TRBD2
size: once
J: TRBJ2-5
CDR3: CASSLLALGLQGETQYF
DNA: TGTGCCAGCAGCCTCCTGGCTCTGGGACTACAAGGAGAGACCCAGTACTTC

V: TRBV5-1
D: TRBD2
size: .
J: TRBJ2-1
CDR3: CASSASGGYNEQFF
DNA: TGCGCCAGCAGCGCGTCCGGGGGGTACAATGAGCAGTTCTTC

V: TRBV19
D: TRBD2
size: .
J: TRBJ2-1
CDR3: CASSIAGGSYNEQFF
DNA: TGTGCCAGTAGTATAGCGGGGGGGTCCTACAATGAGCAGTTCTTC

V: TRBV5-1
D: .
size: .
J: TRBJ1-1
CDR3: CASSLGPGLNTEAFF
DNA: TGCGCCAGCAGCTTGGGTCCAGGGTTGAACACTGAAGCTTTCTTT

V: TRBV27
D: TRBD1
size: few
J: TRBJ2-3
CDR3: CASSFEGARTDTQYF
DNA: TGTGCCAGCAGTTTTGAGGGGGCGAGGACAGATACGCAGTATTTT

V: TRBV5-4
D: .
size: .
J: TRBJ2-5
CDR3: CASSLEGSAQYF
DNA: TGTGCCAGCAGCTTGGAGGGGTCGGCCCAGTACTTC

V: TRBV4-2
D: TRBD2
size: .
J: TRBJ2-3
CDR3: CASSQAAGGIKSTDTQYF
DNA: TGTGCCAGCAGCCAAGCAGCGGGGGGGATCAAAAGCACAGATACGCAGTATTTT

V: TRBV30
D: TRBD1
size: .
J: TRBJ1-1
CDR3: CAWRASGGWYTEAFF
DNA: TGTGCCTGGAGGGCGTCAGGGGGATGGTACACTGAAGCTTTCTTT

V: TRBV5-1
D: TRBD1
size: .
J: TRBJ1-6
CDR3: CASSPRTGPNNSPLHF
DNA: TGCGCCAGCAGCCCAAGGACAGGGCCAAATAATTCACCCCTCCACTTT

V: TRBV2
D: TRBD2
size: .
J: TRBJ2-3
CDR3: CASTAGGLTDTQYF
DNA: TGTGCCAGCACCGCGGGGGGGCTCACAGATACGCAGTATTTT

V: TRBV5-1
D: TRBD1
size: once
J: TRBJ2-7
CDR3: CASAQPGQAYEQYF
DNA: TGCGCCAGCGCGCAACCCGGACAGGCCTACGAGCAGTACTTC

V: TRBV4-1
D: TRBD1
size: .
J: TRBJ1-4
CDR3: CASSQERLQGANEKLFF
DNA: TGCGCCAGCAGCCAAGAAAGGCTTCAGGGGGCTAATGAAAAACTGTTTTTT

V: TRBV9
D: .
size: few
J: TRBJ2-1
CDR3: CASSPTTHSYNEQFF
DNA: TGTGCCAGCAGCCCTACCACCCACTCCTACAATGAGCAGTTCTTC

V: TRBV7-6
D: .
size: .
J: TRBJ2-2
CDR3: CASSLDGAARGGELFF
DNA: TGTGCCAGCAGCTTAGACGGTGCCGCTCGGGGCGGGGAGCTGTTTTTT

V: TRBV11-2
D: TRBD1
size: few
J: TRBJ1-2
CDR3: CASSPTGPSYGYTF
DNA: TGTGCCAGCAGCCCGACAGGGCCTTCTTATGGCTACACCTTC

V: TRBV6-1
D: .
size: .
J: TRBJ2-1
CDR3: CASRNDRSSEQFF
DNA: TGTGCCAGCAGGAACGACAGGTCATCGGAGCAGTTCTTC

V: TRBV11-2
D: .
size: .
J: TRBJ1-6
CDR3: CASSLDLGAVSSPLHF
DNA: TGTGCCAGCAGCTTAGATCTGGGGGCGGTGAGTTCACCCCTCCACTTT

V: TRBV7-8
D: TRBD1
size: .
J: TRBJ2-1
CDR3: CASSSTAPGQGAYEQFF
DNA: TGTGCCAGCAGCTCGACCGCCCCGGGACAGGGGGCCTATGAGCAGTTCTTC

V: TRBV6-1
D: .
size: .
J: TRBJ2-3
CDR3: CASSKRASNTDTQYF
DNA: TGTGCCAGCAGTAAGAGGGCCAGCAACACAGATACGCAGTATTTT

V: TRBV11-3
D: .
size: .
J: TRBJ2-1
CDR3: CASSLDVTRPTEQFF
DNA: TGTGCCAGCAGCTTAGATGTGACTCGCCCCACTGAGCAGTTCTTC

V: TRBV25-1
D: .
size: .
J: TRBJ2-5
CDR3: CASSALLQGTETQYF
DNA: TGTGCCAGCAGTGCACTCCTTCAGGGGACGGAGACCCAGTACTTC

V: TRBV27
D: .
size: .
J: TRBJ2-2
CDR3: CASSLVLAETPGELFF
DNA: TGTGCCAGCAGTTTAGTACTAGCAGAAACCCCCGGGGAGCTGTTTTTT

V: TRBV6-1
D: TRBD1
size: few
J: TRBJ2-5
CDR3: CASSDRDREWETQYF
DNA: TGTGCCAGCAGTGATAGGGACAGGGAGTGGGAGACCCAGTACTTC

V: TRBV7-9
D: TRBD1
size: .
J: TRBJ2-3
CDR3: CASSSQGVSDTQYF
DNA: TGTGCCAGCAGTTCACAGGGGGTTTCAGATACGCAGTATTTT

V: TRBV4-2
D: TRBD1
size: .
J: TRBJ2-7
CDR3: CASSQKTGDSSYEQYF
DNA: TGTGCCAGCAGCCAGAAGACAGGGGATAGCTCCTACGAGCAGTACTTC

V: TRBV5-4
D: TRBD2
size: .
J: TRBJ2-1
CDR3: CASSLISGGALNEQFF
DNA: TGTGCCAGCAGCCTCATTAGCGGGGGGGCCCTTAATGAGCAGTTCTTC

V: TRBV5-4
D: TRBD1
size: .
J: TRBJ2-3
CDR3: CASTRGGTGNTNTQYF
DNA: TGTGCCAGCACAAGGGGGGGGACAGGGAACACCAATACGCAGTATTTT

V: TRBV7-6
D: .
size: .
J: TRBJ1-1
CDR3: CASSDSWDTEAFF
DNA: TGTGCCAGCAGTGATAGCTGGGACACTGAAGCTTTCTTT

V: TRBV7-2
D: TRBD2
size: .
J: TRBJ2-5
CDR3: CASSLTLAGGRETQYF
DNA: TGTGCCAGCAGCTTAACACTAGCGGGGGGGCGAGAGACCCAGTACTTC